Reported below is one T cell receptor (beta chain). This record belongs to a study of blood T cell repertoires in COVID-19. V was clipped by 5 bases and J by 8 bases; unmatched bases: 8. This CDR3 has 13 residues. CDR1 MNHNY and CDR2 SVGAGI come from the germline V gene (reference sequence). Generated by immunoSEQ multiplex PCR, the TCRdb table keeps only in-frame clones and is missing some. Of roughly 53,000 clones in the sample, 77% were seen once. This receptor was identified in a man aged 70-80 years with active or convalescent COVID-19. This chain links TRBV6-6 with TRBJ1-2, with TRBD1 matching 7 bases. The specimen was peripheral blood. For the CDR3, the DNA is TGTGCCAGCAGTCCACCGGCAGGGGGAGGCTACACCTTC. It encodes CASSPPAGGGYTF.